The text below deals with one T cell receptor (beta chain). Its antigen remains unidentified. The data were taken from a study of blood T cells in healthy people across ages. The wider study: Capture via template switching afforded approximately one barcoded beta molecule per two T cells. Study-level points and caveats: TCR beta diversity tracked closely with naive T cell percentage. Observed TCR beta diversity per million T cells went down as age went up. This fall followed a roughly linear course with age.

Then a second PCR, running roughly 6 to 11 cycles, was carried out with a sample-barcoded 5' primer and a J-beta primer mix. TCRdb recomputed calls from the 5' RACE reads with MiXCR, one row per CDR3 protein. The table has about 290,000 distinct CDR3 sequences, 27% seen once; the top ten hold 29%. The sample was blood. This receptor was identified in a woman aged 70-85 years in good health.

CDR3 sequence reads: CASSPSVSTEAFF. The CDR3 nucleotides read TGTGCCAGCAGCCCCTCGGTTAGCACTGAAGCTTTCTTT. The chain employs TRBV7-2 and TRBJ1-1; the D is unclear. Trimming removed 5 bases from V and 4 bases from J, with 11 bases in between. This CDR3 is built from 13 residues. The V gene's germline CDR1 is SGHTA and CDR2 FQGNSA.